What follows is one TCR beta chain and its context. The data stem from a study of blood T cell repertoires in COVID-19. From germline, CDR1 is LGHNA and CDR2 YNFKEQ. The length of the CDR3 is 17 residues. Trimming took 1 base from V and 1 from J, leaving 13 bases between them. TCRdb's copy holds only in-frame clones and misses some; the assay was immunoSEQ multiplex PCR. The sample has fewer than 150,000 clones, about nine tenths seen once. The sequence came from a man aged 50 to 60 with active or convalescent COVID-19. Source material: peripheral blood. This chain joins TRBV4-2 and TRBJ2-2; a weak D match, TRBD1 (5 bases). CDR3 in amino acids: CASSQGGLGMNTGELFF. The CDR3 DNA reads TGTGCCAGCAGCCAAGGGGGCCTGGGCATGAACACCGGGGAGCTGTTTTTT.